This TCR beta chain was profiled in a study of monozygotic twins with inflammatory bowel disease. Study-wide points: IBD patients exhibited fewer clonotypes shared with other individuals than healthy twins, particularly with disease activity.

The CDR3 spans 17 residues. Germline V lookup: CDR1 SEHNR, CDR2 FQNEAQ (reference sequence). As regards this clonotype: The antigen remains undetermined.

Total RNA, at about 3,800 ng, went into every TCR library. Each sample had eight separate cDNA synthesis reactions. Template switching introduced UMIs that contain a 6-nucleotide sample barcode. TCRdb re-called the 5' RACE reads; one entry per CDR3 protein, DNA not given. The sample totals some 170,000 distinct CDR3 sequences. This clonotype was sampled from a human donor with ulcerative colitis or Crohn's disease, or a healthy co-twin of an affected twin (not recorded which). The V and J genes are TRBV7-9 and TRBJ2-1. Sequencing used blood. CDR3 loop: CASSPTLSGDPHNEQFF.